This T cell receptor beta chain appears in the sequencing data of a study of blood T cell repertoires in COVID-19. About the research overall: Samples representing acute and convalescent COVID-19 were sourced from the United States, Italy and Spain. Nucleic acid was either cDNA or gDNA, and it came from T cells, B-cell-depleted T cells, or PBMCs.

CDR1 and CDR2 from the germline V gene are KGHDR and SFDVKD. V was clipped by 5 bases and J by 10 bases; unmatched bases: 10. CDR3 length: 15 amino acids. Seattle researchers signed up patients amid active infection and tracked them longitudinally. Original handling: Estimation of nucleated cell counts was performed using reference gene primer amplification. Sequenced by immunoSEQ multiplex PCR; TCRdb stores in-frame clones only, minus some. For V, J and clone size, that table is used; D and trimming come from the DNA. The sample has approximately 180,000 clones; roughly 84% are singletons. The rearrangement links TRBV24-1 to TRBJ2-1; TRBD2 matches at 10 bases. The sample was peripheral blood. The TCR originated in a person aged 70 to 85 with COVID-19, enrolled during active disease. The CDR3 here is CATSGSVIAGGEQFF. CDR3 sequence (DNA): TGTGCCACCAGTGGCTCCGTCATAGCGGGAGGAGAGCAGTTCTTC.